This T cell receptor (beta chain) was sequenced during a study of T cells after yellow fever vaccination. This clonotype came up many times. Deletions cut 3 bases from V and 2 bases from J, with 6 bases between. The CDR3 contains 13 residues. Germline loops: CDR1 MDHEN, CDR2 SYDVKM. In TCRdb, the 5' RACE reads were re-called with MiXCR into one record per CDR3 protein. This sample has around 550,000 distinct CDR3 sequences; roughly 21% occur once, and the top ten carry approximately 15%. The receptor comes from a man in his thirties or forties who received the YFV17D yellow fever vaccine. The sequencing used PBMCs, collected 15 days after the yellow fever booster vaccination. V usage is TRBV28 and J usage is TRBJ2-3; no clear D. This CDR3 is CASSFRPTDTQYF. CDR3 DNA: TGTGCCAGCAGTTTCAGGCCCACAGATACGCAGTATTTT.